Each of the 15 T cell receptor beta chains below was sequenced from the same sample in a study of T cells in Graves' hyperthyroidism and ophthalmopathy. RNA transcripts were the template for amplifying TCR beta CDR3 regions. First-round RT-PCR of the TCR CDR3 relied on the HTBI primer set. Via MiXCR, TCRdb re-called the multiplex PCR reads, giving one row per CDR3 protein. The sample holds fewer than 350,000 distinct CDR3 sequences, about 18% seen once. Sequenced sample: blood. The receptors derive from a woman aged 45-65 years with Graves' hyperthyroidism.

This clonotype was counted a few times. The chain joins TRBV7-8 to TRBJ2-3; 12 nucleotides line up with TRBD2. Per the germline V gene, CDR1 is SGHVS and CDR2 is FQNEAQ. The CDR3 totals 17 residues. Germline trimming cut 5 bases from V and 6 bases from J; bases unmatched to any gene: 12. CDR3 DNA: TGTGCCAGCAGCCCCAGACTAGCGGGAGAGAGGGGGGATACGCAGTATTTT. This translates into CASSPRLAGERGDTQYF. Supplemented by reference TRBV7-8 and TRBJ2-3, the full variable domain reads GAGVSQSPRYKVAKRGQDVALRCDPISGHVSLFWYQQALGQGPEFLTYFQNEAQLDKSGLPSDRFFAERPEGSVSTLKIQRTQQEDSAVYLCASSPRLAGERGDTQYFGPGTRLTVL.

The chain is built from TRBV12-3 or TRBV12-4 and TRBJ2-1, with 7 bases aligning to TRBD2. CDR3 size: 14 residues. Trimming removed 6 bases from V and 2 bases from J; junction bases left unmatched: 4. CDR3 amino acids: CASRPAGAYNEQFF. CDR3 bases: TGTGCCAGCAGACCTGCGGGGGCCTACAATGAGCAGTTCTTC.

This clonotype was observed many times. The rearrangement links TRBV20-1 to TRBJ2-7; TRBD2 aligns across 9 bases. Germline loops: CDR1 DFQATT, CDR2 SNEGSKA (reference sequence). CDR3 length: 14 amino acids. J gave up 0 bases and V 5 bases, and 5 bases lay outside the gene matches. The chain's CDR3 is CSAVSGSLSYEQYF. The CDR3 nucleotides are TGCAGTGCTGTTAGCGGGAGCCTCTCCTACGAGCAGTACTTC.

This clonotype was counted only a few times. J is TRBJ2-3 and V is TRBV11-2; no clear D. Between the trimmed V and J ends, which lost 3 bases and 0 bases, there was a span of 22 bases. CDR3 length: 19 residues. The germline V gene encodes CDR1 SGHAT and CDR2 FQNNGV. The CDR3 reads CASSLVTIVRYSSTDTQYF. As DNA, the CDR3 is TGTGCCAGCAGCTTGGTAACCATCGTAAGGTACTCTAGCACAGATACGCAGTATTTT.

This clonotype showed up just a few times. The chain uses TRBV27 and TRBJ2-7; 8 bases map to TRBD2. The CDR3 totals 15 residues. Germline trimming cut 2 bases from V and 6 bases from J; bases unmatched to any gene: 9. Germline V gives CDR1 MNHEY, CDR2 SMNVEV (reference sequence). CDR3 nucleotides: TGTGCCAGCAGTTTAAACGGGGGGGCGGGAGTCGAGCAGTACGTC. It translates to CASSLNGGAGVEQYV.

This clonotype was seen ten or more times. V gene TRBV11-2 combines with J gene TRBJ2-3; TRBD2 matches at 7 bases. Trimming cost V 3 bases and J 0 bases; bases outside gene matches: 3. Per germline, CDR1 SGHAT and CDR2 FQNNGV. The CDR3 has 15 amino acids. The CDR3 DNA follows: TGTGCCAGCAGCTTGTCTAGCGGAAGCACAGATACGCAGTATTTT. Amino acid sequence: CASSLSSGSTDTQYF.

This clonotype has more than one count but fewer than ten. The chain joins TRBV27 to TRBJ1-2; 7 bases match TRBD1. V lost 5 bases and J lost 4; bases outside the gene matches: 16. The CDR3 runs 17 residues. Germline V gene lookup returns CDR1 MNHEY and CDR2 SMNVEV (reference sequence). CDR3 sequence reads: CASSLTPLTGALYGYTF. In DNA, the CDR3 is TGTGCCAGCAGTCTCACACCCCTAACAGGGGCCCTCTATGGCTACACCTTC.

The chain employs TRBV7-2 and TRBJ2-3; TRBD2 agrees at 14 bases. CDR1 and CDR2 from the germline V gene are SGHTA and FQGNSA. With 4 bases clipped from V and 0 bases from J, the junction kept 15 bases outside the gene matches. This CDR3 has 21 residues. The CDR3, as DNA: TGTGCCAGCAGCTCGGACCCGGGACTAGCGGGGGCCTTCCGAAGCACAGATACGCAGTATTTT. This encodes CASSSDPGLAGAFRSTDTQYF.

This clonotype was recorded many times. The rearrangement joins TRBV5-1 to TRBJ1-1; 7 bases agree with TRBD1. The CDR3 consists of 14 residues. Germline V gene lookup returns CDR1 SGHRS and CDR2 YFSETQ. The J segment lost 4 bases and the V segment lost 4 bases, leaving 7 bases of the junction unmatched. The CDR3 DNA reads as TGCGCCAGCAGCGAATCAGGGGGTACCACTGAAGCTTTCTTT. It is translated as CASSESGGTTEAFF.

This clonotype showed up many times. The rearrangement joins TRBV2 to TRBJ2-3; no clear D gene. The ends were cut back, 6 bases at V and 0 bases at J, with 10 bases in the middle. The V gene's germline CDR1 is SNHLY and CDR2 FYNNEI. This CDR3 spans 14 amino acids. The CDR3 region has the DNA TGTGCCAGCAGCGACCCCCCCAGCACAGATACGCAGTATTTT. It translates to CASSDPPSTDTQYF.

This clonotype was picked up a small number of times. The chain couples TRBV19 to TRBJ2-4; no clear D gene. The CDR3 length is 15 residues. Germline CDR1 reads LNHDA; CDR2 reads SQIVND (reference sequence). V was cut by 4 bases and J by 10 bases, with 20 bases left in between. CDR3 coding DNA: TGTGCCAGTAGTACAAACCGTCAGCAGGCTGGGATTCAGTACTTC. It yields the protein CASSTNRQQAGIQYF.

This clonotype was seen a few times. The chain couples TRBV6-1 to TRBJ2-1; weak D call: TRBD2 (5 bases). Germline values: CDR1 MNHNS, CDR2 SASEGT. The V gene lost 3 bases and the J gene lost 13 bases, with 10 bases spanning the gap. The CDR3 sequence is 11 residues long. CDR3 coding DNA: TGTGCCAGCAGTGAGGGGAGTGTCCAGTTCTTC. Translated: CASSEGSVQFF.

This clonotype has more than one count but fewer than ten. The V call is TRBV6-1, the J call TRBJ2-7, with 9 nucleotides matching TRBD1. Per germline, CDR1 MNHNS and CDR2 SASEGT. The CDR3 sequence is 14 residues long. The trim removed 6 bases at V and 4 bases at J, leaving 7 bases unmatched. CDR3 amino acids: CASRTIQGAYEQYV. In nucleotides, the CDR3 is TGTGCCAGCAGGACCATACAGGGGGCATACGAGCAGTACGTC.

This rearrangement joins TRBV7-9 to TRBJ1-6; D is unresolved. V was shortened by 0 bases and J by 11 bases, with 11 bases between the two germline ends. The germline gives CDR1 SEHNR, CDR2 FQNEAQ (reference sequence). The CDR3 length is 14 residues. CDR3 nucleotides: TGTGCCAGCAGCTTAGCGCTGTCCGTGGCACCCCTCCACTTT. This sequence encodes CASSLALSVAPLHF.

This clonotype was seen repeatedly, ten times or more. The chain employs TRBV11-1 and TRBJ2-7; weak D call: TRBD2 (5 bases). Germline CDR1 and CDR2: SGHAT and FQDESV (reference sequence). The CDR3 is made up of 13 amino acids. Between the trimmed V and J ends, which lost 8 bases and 2 bases, there was a span of 13 bases. The CDR3 DNA follows: TGTGCCAGCGCTTCGGGGAATACCTACGAGCAGTACTTC. This translates into CASASGNTYEQYF.